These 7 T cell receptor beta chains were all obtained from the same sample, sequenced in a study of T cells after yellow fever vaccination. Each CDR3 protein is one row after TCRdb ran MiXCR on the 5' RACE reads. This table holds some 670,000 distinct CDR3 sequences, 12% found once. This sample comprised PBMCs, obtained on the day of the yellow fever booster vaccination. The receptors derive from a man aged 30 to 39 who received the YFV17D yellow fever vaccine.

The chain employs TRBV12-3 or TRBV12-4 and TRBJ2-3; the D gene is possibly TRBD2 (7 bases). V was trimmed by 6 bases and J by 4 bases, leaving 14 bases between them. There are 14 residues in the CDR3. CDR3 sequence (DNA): TGTGCCAGCAGACAGGGACTACCCCCAGATACGCAGTATTTT. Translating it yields CASRQGLPPDTQYF.

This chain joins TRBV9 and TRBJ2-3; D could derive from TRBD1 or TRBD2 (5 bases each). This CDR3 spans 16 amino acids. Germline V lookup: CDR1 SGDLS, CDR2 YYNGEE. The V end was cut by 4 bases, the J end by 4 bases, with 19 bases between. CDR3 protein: CASSTSGGRVSDTQYF. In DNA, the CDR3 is TGTGCCAGCAGCACCTCAGGAGGCAGGGTGTCAGATACGCAGTATTTT.

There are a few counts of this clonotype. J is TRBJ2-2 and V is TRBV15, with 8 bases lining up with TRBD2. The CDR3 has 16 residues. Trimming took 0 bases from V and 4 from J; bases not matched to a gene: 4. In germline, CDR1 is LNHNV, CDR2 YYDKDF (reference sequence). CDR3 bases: TGTGCCACCAGCAGAGATAGGGGACTAGTCACCGGGGAGCTGTTTTTT. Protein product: CATSRDRGLVTGELFF. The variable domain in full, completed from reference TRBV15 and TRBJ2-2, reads DAMVIQNPRYQVTQFGKPVTLSCSQTLNHNVMYWYQQKSSQAPKLLFHYYDKDFNNEADTPDNFQSRRPNTSFCFLDIRSPGLGDTAMYLCATSRDRGLVTGELFFGEGSRLTVL.

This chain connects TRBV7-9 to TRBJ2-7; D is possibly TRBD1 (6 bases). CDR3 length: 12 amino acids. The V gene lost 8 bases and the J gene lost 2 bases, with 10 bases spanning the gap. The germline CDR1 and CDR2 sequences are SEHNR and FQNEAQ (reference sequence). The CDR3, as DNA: TGTGCCAGCGGGGACACAACCTACGAGCAGTACTTC. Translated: CASGDTTYEQYF.

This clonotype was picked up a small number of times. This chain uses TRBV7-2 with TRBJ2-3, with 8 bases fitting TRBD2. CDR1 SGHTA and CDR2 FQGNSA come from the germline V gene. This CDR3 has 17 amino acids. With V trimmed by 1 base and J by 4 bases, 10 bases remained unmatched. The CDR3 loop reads CASSLVAGPGGADTQYF. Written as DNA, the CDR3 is TGTGCCAGCAGCTTAGTAGCGGGGCCGGGTGGGGCAGATACGCAGTATTTT.

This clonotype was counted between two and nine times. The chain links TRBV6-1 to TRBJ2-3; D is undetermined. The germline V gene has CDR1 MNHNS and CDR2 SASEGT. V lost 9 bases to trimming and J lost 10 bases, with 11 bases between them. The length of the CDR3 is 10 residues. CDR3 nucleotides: TGTGCCAGTGGACCAGCTTCGCAGTATTTT. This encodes CASGPASQYF.

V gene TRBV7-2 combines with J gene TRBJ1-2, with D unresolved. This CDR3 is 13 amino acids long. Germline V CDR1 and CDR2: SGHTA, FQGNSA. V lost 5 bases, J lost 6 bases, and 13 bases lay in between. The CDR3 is CASSKVSGDGYTF. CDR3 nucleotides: TGTGCCAGCAGCAAAGTGTCAGGTGATGGCTACACCTTC.